This is a list of T cell receptor beta chains from one sample in a study of T-cell memory formation after mild COVID-19. TCRdb re-analysed the 5' RACE reads in MiXCR, keeping a single row per CDR3 protein. The data contain 58,000 or so distinct CDR3 sequences, 25% to 30% of them singletons. Sequencing input: PBMCs or a T cell subset sorted from them (not recorded which). These TCRs come from a man between 18 and 35 years old who had mild COVID-19 (a few samples of this study predate the infection). Cell type and time point are not known. Both conserved end residues are trimmed from each CDR3.

TRBJ2-5,TRBV6-2/TRBV6-3,ASSPGRNQETQY
TRBJ2-4,TRBV24-1,ASWWGLGPKNIQY
TRBJ2-1,TRBV5-5,ASSFGNEQF
TRBJ2-1,TRBV7-2,ASSPGLAGSEQF
TRBJ2-3,TRBV20-1,SARGSGPNSTDTQY
TRBJ1-1,TRBV3-2,ASSQDFQGAWTEAF
TRBJ1-5,TRBV6-2/TRBV6-3,ASRRISQPQH
TRBJ2-3,TRBV7-9,ASSPTGGKDTQY
TRBJ1-1,TRBV5-1,ASSSDRGARKRAEAF
TRBJ2-5,TRBV5-1,ATTEWTGGSETQY
TRBJ2-1,TRBV30,AWSGRSGYEQF
TRBJ1-1,TRBV7-2,ASSYKGMNTEAF
TRBJ1-2,TRBV27,ASSLEATGGLYGYT
TRBJ2-5,TRBV4-3,ASSPSSGGAWETQY
TRBJ2-5,TRBV5-5,ASSFPHRTGAQETQY
TRBJ2-2,TRBV4-3,ASSQYRVNTGELF
TRBJ2-3,TRBV6-5,ASREGAVTDTQY
TRBJ1-2,TRBV7-2,ASSPPGVDNGYT
TRBJ2-1,TRBV5-1,ASSLRDPRIHEQF
TRBJ2-4,TRBV4-3,ASSRTSGGEGIQY
TRBJ2-2,TRBV19,ASSGGDNTGELF
TRBJ1-5,TRBV7-9,ASSSVGFNQPQH
TRBJ2-3,TRBV4-1,ASSQDTPGAMTDTQY
TRBJ1-3,TRBV29-1,SVADPGQGNTIY
TRBJ1-1,TRBV6-5,ASTGGGGMNTEAF
TRBJ1-5,TRBV5-1,ASSWTGKGNQPQH
TRBJ1-2,TRBV7-9,ASSLLTWDRGNGYT
TRBJ2-1,TRBV6-5,ATGTGSDEQF
TRBJ2-3,TRBV12-3/TRBV12-4,ASSLSGDTQY
TRBJ2-2,TRBV7-2,ASSFGLWTGELF
TRBJ2-1,TRBV6-4,ASSEGSLYNEQF
TRBJ2-1,TRBV6-5,ASSYRAGLDRQF